This TCR beta chain derives from a study of cytomegalovirus exposure and HLA in healthy donors. The overall study: Researchers found that approximately 77% of about 400 genotyped donors fell within the Caucasian-associated ancestry cluster.

PCR was performed using 60 Vbeta and 13 Jbeta primers. Clones were sequenced by immunoSEQ multiplex PCR, and TCRdb holds only the in-frame ones, with some missing. The sample has under 200,000 clones; around 83% are singletons. CDR3 length: 17 amino acids. Looked up from germline, CDR1 is MGHRA and CDR2 is YSYEKL. V dropped 1 base and J dropped 5 bases, with 17 bases sitting between them. The rearrangement uses TRBV4-1 and TRBJ1-4; no definite D call. What was sequenced was PBMCs. This clonotype was sampled from a middle-aged man in good health and CMV-seropositive. DNA of the CDR3: TGCGCCAGCAGCCAAGTTATGGTGAGGCAGAGCAATGAAAAACTGTTTTTT. This sequence encodes CASSQVMVRQSNEKLFF.